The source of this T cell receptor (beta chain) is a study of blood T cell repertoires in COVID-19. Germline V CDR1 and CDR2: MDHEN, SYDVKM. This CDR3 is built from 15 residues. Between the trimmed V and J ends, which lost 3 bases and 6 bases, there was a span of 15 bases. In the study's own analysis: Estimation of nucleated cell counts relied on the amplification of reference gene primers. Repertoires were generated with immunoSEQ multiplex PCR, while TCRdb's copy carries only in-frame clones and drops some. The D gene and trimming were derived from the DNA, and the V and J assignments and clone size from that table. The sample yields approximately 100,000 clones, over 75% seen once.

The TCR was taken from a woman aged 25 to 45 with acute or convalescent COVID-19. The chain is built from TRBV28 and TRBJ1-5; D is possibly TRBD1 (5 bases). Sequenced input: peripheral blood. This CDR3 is CASSFGSSGGQPQHF. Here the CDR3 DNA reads TGTGCCAGCAGTTTTGGCAGCTCGGGGGGTCAGCCCCAGCATTTT.